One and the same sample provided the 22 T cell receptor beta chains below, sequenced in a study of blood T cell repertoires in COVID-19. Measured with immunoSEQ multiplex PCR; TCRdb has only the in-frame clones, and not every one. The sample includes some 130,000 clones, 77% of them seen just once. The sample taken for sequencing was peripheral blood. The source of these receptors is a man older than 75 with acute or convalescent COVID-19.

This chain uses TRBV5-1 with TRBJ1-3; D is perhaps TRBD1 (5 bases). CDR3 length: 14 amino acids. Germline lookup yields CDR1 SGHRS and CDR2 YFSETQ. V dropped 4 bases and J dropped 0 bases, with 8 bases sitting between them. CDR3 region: CASSPTASGNTIYF. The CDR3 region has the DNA TGCGCCAGCAGCCCGACAGCCTCTGGAAACACCATATATTTT.

The CDR3 sequence: CASSAGQVNAEQYF. The CDR3 DNA follows: TGTGCCAGCAGCGCGGGACAGGTTAACGCCGAGCAGTACTTC. This rearrangement joins TRBV5-5 to TRBJ2-7; 8 bases align to TRBD1. Per the germline V gene, CDR1 is SGHKS and CDR2 is YYEKEE (reference sequence). CDR3 length equals 14 residues. V gave up 4 bases and J gave up 6 bases; unmatched junction bases: 9.

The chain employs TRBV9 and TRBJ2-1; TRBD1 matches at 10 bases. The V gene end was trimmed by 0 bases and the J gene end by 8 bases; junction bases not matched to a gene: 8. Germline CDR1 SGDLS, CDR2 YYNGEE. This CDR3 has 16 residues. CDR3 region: CASSVGLGQGFHEQFF. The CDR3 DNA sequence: TGTGCCAGCAGCGTAGGGCTGGGACAGGGGTTTCATGAGCAGTTCTTC.

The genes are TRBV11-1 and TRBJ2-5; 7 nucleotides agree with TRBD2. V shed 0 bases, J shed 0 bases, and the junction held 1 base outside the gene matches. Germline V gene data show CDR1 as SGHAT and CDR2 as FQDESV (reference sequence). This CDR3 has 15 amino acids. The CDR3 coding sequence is TGTGCCAGCAGCTTAGCGGCGGGGGACCAAGAGACCCAGTACTTC. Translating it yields CASSLAAGDQETQYF.

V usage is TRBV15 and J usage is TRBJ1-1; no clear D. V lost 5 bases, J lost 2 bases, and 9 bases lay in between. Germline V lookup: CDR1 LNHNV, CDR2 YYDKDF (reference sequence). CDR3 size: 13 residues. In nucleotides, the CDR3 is TGTGCCACCAGCGTAAGAACAAACACTGAAGCTTTCTTT. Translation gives CATSVRTNTEAFF. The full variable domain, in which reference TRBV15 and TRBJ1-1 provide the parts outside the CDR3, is DAMVIQNPRYQVTQFGKPVTLSCSQTLNHNVMYWYQQKSSQAPKLLFHYYDKDFNNEADTPDNFQSRRPNTSFCFLDIRSPGLGDTAMYLCATSVRTNTEAFFGQGTRLTVV.

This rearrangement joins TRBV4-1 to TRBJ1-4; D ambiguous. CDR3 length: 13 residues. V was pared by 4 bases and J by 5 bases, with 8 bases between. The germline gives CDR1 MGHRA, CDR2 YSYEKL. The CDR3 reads CASSPTLNEKLFF. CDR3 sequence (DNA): TGCGCCAGCAGCCCTACTTTGAATGAAAAACTGTTTTTT.

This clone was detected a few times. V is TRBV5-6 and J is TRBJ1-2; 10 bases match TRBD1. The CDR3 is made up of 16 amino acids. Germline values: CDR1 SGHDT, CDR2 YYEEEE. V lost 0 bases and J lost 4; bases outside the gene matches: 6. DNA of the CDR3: TGTGCCAGCAGCTTGGGGGGACAGGGGTCTATCTATGGCTACACCTTC. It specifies CASSLGGQGSIYGYTF.

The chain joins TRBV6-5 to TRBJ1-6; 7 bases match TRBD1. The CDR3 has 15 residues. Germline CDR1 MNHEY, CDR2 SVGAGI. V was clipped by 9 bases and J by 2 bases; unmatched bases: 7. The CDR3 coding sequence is TGTGCCAGTTCACGAGGGGGCACCTATAATTCACCCCTCCACTTT. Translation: CASSRGGTYNSPLHF.

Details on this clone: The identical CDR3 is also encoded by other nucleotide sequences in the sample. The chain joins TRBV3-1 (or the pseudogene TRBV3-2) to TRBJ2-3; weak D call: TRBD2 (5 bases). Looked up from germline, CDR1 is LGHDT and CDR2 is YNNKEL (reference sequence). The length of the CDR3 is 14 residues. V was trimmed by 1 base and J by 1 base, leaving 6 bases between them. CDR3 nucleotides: TGTGCCAGCAGCCAAGCCGGGGGCACAGATACGCAGTATTTT. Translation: CASSQAGGTDTQYF.

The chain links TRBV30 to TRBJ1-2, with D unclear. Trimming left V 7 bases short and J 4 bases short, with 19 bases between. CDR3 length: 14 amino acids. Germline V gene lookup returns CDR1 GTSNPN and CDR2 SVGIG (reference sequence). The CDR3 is CALMPTRISYGYTF. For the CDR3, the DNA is TGTGCCTTGATGCCCACCAGAATAAGCTATGGCTACACCTTC.

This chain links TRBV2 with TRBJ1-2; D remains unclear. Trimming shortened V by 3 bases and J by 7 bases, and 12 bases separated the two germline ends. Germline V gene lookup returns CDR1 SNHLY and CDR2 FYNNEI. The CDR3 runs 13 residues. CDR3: CASSDPGFRGYTF. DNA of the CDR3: TGTGCCAGCAGTGACCCCGGGTTTCGTGGCTACACCTTC.

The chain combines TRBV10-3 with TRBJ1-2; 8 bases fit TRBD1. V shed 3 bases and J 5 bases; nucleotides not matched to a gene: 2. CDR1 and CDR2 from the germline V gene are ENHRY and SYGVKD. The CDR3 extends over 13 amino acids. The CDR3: CAISDRGRYGYTF. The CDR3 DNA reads TGTGCCATCAGTGACAGGGGGCGGTATGGCTACACCTTC.

CDR3 loop: CASSRQGYGYTF. CDR3 in DNA: TGTGCCAGCAGTCGACAGGGCTATGGCTACACCTTC. The chain recombines TRBV6-5 with TRBJ1-2; TRBD1 matches at 7 bases. Looked up from germline, CDR1 is MNHEY and CDR2 is SVGAGI. The CDR3 is 12 residues long. Trimming at V came to 5 bases and at J to 4 bases, leaving 1 base not matched to a gene.

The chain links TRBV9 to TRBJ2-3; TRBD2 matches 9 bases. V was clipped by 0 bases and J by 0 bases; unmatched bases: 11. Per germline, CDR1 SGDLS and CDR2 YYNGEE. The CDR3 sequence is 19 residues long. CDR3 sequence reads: CASSVAGGGAVLSTDTQYF. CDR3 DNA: TGTGCCAGCAGCGTAGCGGGCGGGGGGGCCGTTTTAAGCACAGATACGCAGTATTTT. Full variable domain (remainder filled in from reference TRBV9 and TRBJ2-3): DSGVTQTPKHLITATGQRVTLRCSPRSGDLSVYWYQQSLDQGLQFLIQYYNGEERAKGNILERFSAQQFPDLHSELNLSSLELGDSALYFCASSVAGGGAVLSTDTQYFGPGTRLTVL.

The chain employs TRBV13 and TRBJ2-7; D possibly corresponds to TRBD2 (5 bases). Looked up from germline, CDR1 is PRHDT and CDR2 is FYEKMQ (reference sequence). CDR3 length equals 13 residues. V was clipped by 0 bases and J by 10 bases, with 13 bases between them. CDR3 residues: CASSLGGKRVQYF. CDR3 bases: TGTGCCAGCAGCTTAGGCGGGAAACGGGTCCAGTACTTC.

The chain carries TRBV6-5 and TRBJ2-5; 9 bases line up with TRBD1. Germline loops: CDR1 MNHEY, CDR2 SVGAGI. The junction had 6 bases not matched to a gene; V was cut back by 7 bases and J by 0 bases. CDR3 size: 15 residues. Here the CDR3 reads CASKPGTGYQETQYF. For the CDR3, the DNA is TGTGCCAGCAAGCCCGGGACAGGGTACCAAGAGACCCAGTACTTC.

CDR3 amino acids: CASSPADRFLNEQFF. CDR3 sequence (DNA): TGTGCCAGCAGTCCCGCCGACAGATTCCTCAATGAGCAGTTCTTC. The rearrangement links TRBV6-6 to TRBJ2-1, with D perhaps TRBD1 (5 bases). This CDR3 region has 15 residues. CDR1 and CDR2 (germline): MNHNY, SVGAGI (reference sequence). Trimming took 5 bases from V and 6 from J, leaving 17 bases between them.

For the CDR3, the DNA is TGTGCCAGCAGCTTGGGAGGAGTGGGTCGGGGCACTGAAGCTTTCTTT. This translates into CASSLGGVGRGTEAFF. The rearrangement joins TRBV5-5 to TRBJ1-1; D gene uncertain. V was cut by 0 bases and J by 4 bases, with 16 bases left in between. The germline V gene has CDR1 SGHKS and CDR2 YYEKEE (reference sequence). The CDR3 has 16 residues.

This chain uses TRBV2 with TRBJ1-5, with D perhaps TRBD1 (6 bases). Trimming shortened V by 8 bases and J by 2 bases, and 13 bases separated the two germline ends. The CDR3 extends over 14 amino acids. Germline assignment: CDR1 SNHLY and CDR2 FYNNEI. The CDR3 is CASRVQGRNQPQHF. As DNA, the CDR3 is TGTGCCAGCCGCGTACAGGGACGCAATCAGCCCCAGCATTTT.

The CDR3 nucleotides read TGTGCCAGCAGTCCTAGGGGGGGACTCCTCCAACAAGAGACCCAGTACTTC. This gives the protein CASSPRGGLLQQETQYF. The rearrangement joins TRBV7-2 to TRBJ2-5, with D possibly TRBD2 on 7 matching bases. Deletions cut 6 bases from V and 2 bases from J, with 22 bases between. The CDR3 is made up of 17 amino acids. Germline-derived CDR1 and CDR2 are SGHTA and FQGNSA.

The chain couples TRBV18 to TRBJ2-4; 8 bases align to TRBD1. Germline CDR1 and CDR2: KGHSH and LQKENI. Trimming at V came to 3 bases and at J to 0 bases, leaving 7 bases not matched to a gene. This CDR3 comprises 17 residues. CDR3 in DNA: TGTGCCAGCTCACCGATTACAGGGGGGATAGCCAAAAACATTCAGTACTTC. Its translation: CASSPITGGIAKNIQYF.

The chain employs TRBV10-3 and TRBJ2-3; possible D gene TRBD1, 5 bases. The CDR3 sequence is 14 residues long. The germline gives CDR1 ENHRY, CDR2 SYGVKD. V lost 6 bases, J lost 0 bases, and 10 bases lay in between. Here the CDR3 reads CAISKQASTDTQYF. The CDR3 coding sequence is TGTGCCATCAGCAAACAGGCAAGCACAGATACGCAGTATTTT.